A single sample is the source of the 14 T cell receptor beta chains below, sequenced in a study of T cell repertoires in cytomegalovirus infection. Each CDR3 protein gets one entry after TCRdb re-called the reads with MiXCR. The data contain about 180,000 distinct CDR3 sequences, about 15% of them seen just once; the ten biggest clones take up 25% to 30%. Input material: PBMCs. The origin of the receptors is a human donor in good health (CMV status not recorded). Some clones in this sample may be carry-over from other donors' samples.

This clonotype was counted many times. DNA of the CDR3: TGCGCCAGCAGCTGGAGGGAGGGGTTCGAGCAGTACTTC. As protein: CASSWREGFEQYF. This chain joins TRBV5-1 and TRBJ2-7, with 7 bases that match TRBD2. J was trimmed by 6 bases and V by 3 bases; bases with no gene match: 6. There are 13 residues in the CDR3. Germline CDR1 reads SGHRS; CDR2 reads YFSETQ.

This clonotype was detected ten times or more. The chain recombines TRBV7-2 with TRBJ1-1; D uncertain. CDR1 is SGHTA and CDR2 is FQGNSA in the germline V gene. V was clipped by 5 bases and J by 1 base, with 11 bases between them. There are 14 residues in the CDR3. This CDR3 reads CASSPRSSNTEAFF. The CDR3 DNA reads as TGTGCCAGCAGCCCACGTTCCTCGAACACTGAAGCTTTCTTT.

The J gene is TRBJ2-7, the V gene TRBV7-3; 8 bases agree with TRBD2. The germline CDR1 and CDR2 sequences are SGHTA and FQGTGA. Trimming cost V 2 bases and J 3 bases; bases outside gene matches: 3. The CDR3 spans 14 residues. The CDR3 loop is CASSLARGGYEQYF. The CDR3 DNA follows: TGTGCCAGCAGCTTAGCCCGGGGGGGCTACGAGCAGTACTTC.

This clonotype showed up many times. The V call is TRBV7-2, the J call TRBJ2-3, with 9 bases that match TRBD2. The V gene's germline CDR1 is SGHTA and CDR2 FQGNSA. Trimming removed 0 bases from V and 2 bases from J; junction bases left unmatched: 3. The CDR3 has 16 residues. Written as DNA, the CDR3 is TGTGCCAGCAGCTTAGCTAGCGGGGGATTCACAGATACGCAGTATTTT. Translating gives CASSLASGGFTDTQYF.

This clonotype was observed a handful of times. The chain combines TRBV10-3 with TRBJ2-3, with 14 bases aligning to TRBD2. Looked up from germline, CDR1 is ENHRY and CDR2 is SYGVKD. V shed 1 base and J 6 bases; nucleotides not matched to a gene: 0. CDR3 size: 15 residues. CDR3 DNA: TGTGCCATCAGTGAGTGGACTAGCGGGGGGGATACGCAGTATTTT. Protein: CAISEWTSGGDTQYF.

This clonotype turned up a few times. V gene TRBV11-1 combines with J gene TRBJ1-5, with TRBD1 as a possible D gene (6 bases). Per the germline V gene, CDR1 is SGHAT and CDR2 is FQDESV (reference sequence). The CDR3 extends over 14 amino acids. Trimming took 5 bases from V and 3 from J, leaving 11 bases between them. CDR3 bases: TGTGCCAGCAGCCTAAGGGGGTTCAATCAGCCCCAGCATTTT. Translating gives CASSLRGFNQPQHF.

This clonotype was seen ten or more times. The rearrangement links TRBV19 to TRBJ2-5, with 8 bases lining up with TRBD1. The V segment lost 5 bases and the J segment 5 bases; nucleotides outside the gene matches: 7. Germline-derived CDR1 and CDR2 are LNHDA and SQIVND (reference sequence). CDR3 length: 14 residues. The CDR3 loop is CASSPQGARETQYF. CDR3 DNA sequence: TGTGCCAGTAGTCCTCAGGGGGCTAGGGAGACCCAGTACTTC.

The rearrangement joins TRBV29-1 to TRBJ1-2; D might be TRBD1 (6 bases). The CDR3 length is 13 residues. V was trimmed by 4 bases and J by 6 bases, leaving 15 bases between them. Germline V lookup: CDR1 SQVTM, CDR2 ANQGSEA. CDR3 sequence: CSVAQGVKDGYTF. DNA for the CDR3: TGCAGCGTTGCACAGGGAGTCAAAGATGGCTACACCTTC.

The rearrangement uses TRBV29-1 and TRBJ2-1; TRBD2 agrees at 11 bases. The germline V gene has CDR1 SQVTM and CDR2 ANQGSEA. V lost 7 bases, J lost 5 bases, and 4 bases stayed unmatched. The CDR3 covers 13 residues. CDR3 bases: TGCAGCGCTGCTAGCGGGAGGAACAATGAGCAGTTCTTC. This translates into CSAASGRNNEQFF.

This clonotype has a count of ten or more. The J gene is TRBJ2-3, the V gene TRBV7-9, with D hard to call. The germline V gene encodes CDR1 SEHNR and CDR2 FQNEAQ (reference sequence). The CDR3 sequence is 15 residues long. The germline V and J ends were trimmed by 5 bases and 5 bases, with 17 bases remaining between them. In DNA, the CDR3 is TGTGCCAGCAGCCCTAAGGGAACGGTGAGAGATACGCAGTATTTT. This translates into CASSPKGTVRDTQYF.

This clonotype came up many times. The chain carries TRBV7-9 and TRBJ2-1; 11 bases align to TRBD2. The trim removed 2 bases at V and 7 bases at J, leaving 4 bases unmatched. Germline values: CDR1 SEHNR, CDR2 FQNEAQ (reference sequence). This CDR3 comprises 15 residues. The CDR3 DNA reads TGTGCCAGCAGCTTAAAACTAGCGGGAGCAAATGAGCAGTTCTTC. Its protein product is CASSLKLAGANEQFF.

This clonotype was picked up many times. V gene TRBV28 combines with J gene TRBJ2-3; 9 positions match TRBD2. With 4 bases clipped from V and 3 bases from J, the junction kept 5 bases outside the gene matches. From germline, CDR1 is MDHEN and CDR2 SYDVKM. The CDR3 has 15 residues. CDR3 loop: CASSYLAGSTDTQYF. The CDR3 nucleotides are TGTGCCAGCAGTTATCTAGCGGGATCTACAGATACGCAGTATTTT.

Only a few counts were recorded for this clonotype. This rearrangement joins TRBV5-4 to TRBJ2-2, with 8 bases fitting TRBD2. Germline V gives CDR1 SGHNT, CDR2 YYREEE (reference sequence). This CDR3 contains 15 residues. The J segment lost 8 bases and the V segment lost 4 bases, leaving 10 bases of the junction unmatched. CDR3 coding DNA: TGTGCCAGCAGCCCCCCCGGGAGGGCCTCAGGGGAGCTGTTTTTT. Protein sequence: CASSPPGRASGELFF.

The chain recombines TRBV20-1 with TRBJ2-7; a possible D gene is TRBD2 (6 bases). V gave up 3 bases and J gave up 5 bases, with 11 bases separating them. The length of the CDR3 is 12 residues. In germline, CDR1 is DFQATT, CDR2 SNEGSKA (reference sequence). For the CDR3, the DNA is TGCAGTGCTAGTGGAGGGAAGCACGAGCAGTACTTC. Its translation is CSASGGKHEQYF.